Below, 15 T cell receptor beta chains from the same sample are listed, as sequenced in a study of blood T cell repertoires in COVID-19. Profiling relied on immunoSEQ multiplex PCR, and the TCRdb table lists in-frame clones only, not all of them. The sample carries about 160,000 clones, under 85% recorded once. The sample was peripheral blood. These receptors were taken from a man in his sixties or seventies who had recovered from COVID-19.

The rearrangement joins TRBV7-8 to TRBJ1-4; a possible D gene is TRBD1 (6 bases). Germline lookup yields CDR1 SGHVS and CDR2 FQNEAQ. V was pared by 4 bases and J by 3 bases, with 12 bases between. The CDR3 spans 15 residues. CDR3 loop: CASSSAGDPNEKLFF. The CDR3 nucleotides read TGTGCCAGCAGCTCTGCAGGGGACCCTAATGAAAAACTGTTTTTT.

The J gene is TRBJ2-5, the V gene TRBV7-6, with no clear D. V was cut by 5 bases and J by 1 base, with 17 bases left in between. CDR1 and CDR2 (germline): SGHVS, FNYEAQ. CDR3 length: 16 residues. Here the CDR3 DNA reads TGTGCCAGCAGCCCCTCCGGAACGCGGATCCAAGAGACCCAGTACTTC. Its protein is CASSPSGTRIQETQYF.

The chain recombines TRBV30 with TRBJ1-6; 9 positions agree with TRBD1. From germline, CDR1 is GTSNPN and CDR2 SVGIG (reference sequence). Trimming removed 4 bases from V and 7 bases from J; junction bases left unmatched: 5. This CDR3 contains 14 residues. CDR3 loop: CAWKQGAGNSPLHF. The CDR3 DNA sequence: TGTGCCTGGAAACAGGGGGCAGGGAATTCACCCCTCCACTTT.

This sequence joins TRBV19 and TRBJ2-7; D is perhaps TRBD2 (6 bases). V gave up 10 bases and J gave up 0 bases, with 13 bases separating them. The germline gives CDR1 LNHDA, CDR2 SQIVND (reference sequence). This CDR3 has 13 residues. The CDR3 region is CATRDLSSYEQYF. DNA for the CDR3: TGTGCCACCAGGGACTTGTCCTCCTACGAGCAGTACTTC.

The chain has TRBV6-5 and TRBJ2-3; TRBD2 matches at 13 bases. J was trimmed by 4 bases and V by 6 bases; bases with no gene match: 1. This CDR3 has 14 residues. Germline-derived CDR1 and CDR2 are MNHEY and SVGAGI. CDR3 nucleotide sequence: TGTGCCAGCAGACTAGCGGGAGGGCCAGATACGCAGTATTTT. It codes for CASRLAGGPDTQYF.

This clone was found a few times. In the same sample, other DNA sequences code for this CDR3. This rearrangement joins TRBV3-1 (or the pseudogene TRBV3-2) to TRBJ1-1; tentatively, D is TRBD1 (6 bases). The V gene lost 1 base and the J gene lost 1 base, with 7 bases spanning the gap. CDR1 is LGHDT, CDR2 YNNKEL, per germline (reference sequence). This CDR3 is built from 14 residues. The CDR3 is CASSQVRGNTEAFF. Here the CDR3 DNA reads TGTGCCAGCAGCCAAGTCAGGGGGAACACTGAAGCTTTCTTT.

The chain combines TRBV4-1 with TRBJ1-1; possibly TRBD1 for D (5 bases). The CDR3 is 13 residues long. V was clipped by 3 bases and J by 6 bases, with 11 bases between them. The germline CDR1 and CDR2 sequences are MGHRA and YSYEKL. The chain's CDR3 is CASSHQWGSEAFF. CDR3 sequence (DNA): TGCGCCAGCAGCCACCAGTGGGGCTCTGAAGCTTTCTTT.

The chain couples TRBV11-2 to TRBJ1-4; D may be TRBD1 (5 bases). Trimming removed 3 bases from V and 7 bases from J, with 15 bases in between. Germline values: CDR1 SGHAT, CDR2 FQNNGV. The CDR3 totals 15 residues. CDR3 amino acids: CASSFVQGGVEKLFF. The CDR3 bases are TGTGCCAGCAGCTTTGTCCAGGGAGGAGTTGAAAAACTGTTTTTT.

V usage is TRBV28 and J usage is TRBJ2-7, with a weak D call TRBD1 (6 bases). Germline CDR1 MDHEN, CDR2 SYDVKM. The CDR3 has 11 amino acids. The V gene lost 6 bases and the J gene lost 6 bases, with 9 bases spanning the gap. The CDR3 sequence is CASSSRGEQYF. In nucleotides, the CDR3 is TGTGCCAGCAGCTCCAGGGGCGAGCAGTACTTC.

The genes are TRBV19 and TRBJ2-7; D is perhaps TRBD1 (5 bases). This CDR3 has 15 residues. V dropped 1 base and J dropped 2 bases, with 12 bases sitting between them. CDR1 and CDR2 from the germline V gene are LNHDA and SQIVND (reference sequence). CDR3 region: CASSIVRQGTYEQYF. The CDR3 DNA is TGTGCCAGTAGTATAGTGCGCCAGGGTACCTACGAGCAGTACTTC.

The chain combines TRBV28 with TRBJ1-4; D is unresolved. The CDR3 totals 15 residues. V lost 5 bases and J 7 bases, leaving 17 bases between the germline ends. CDR1 is MDHEN, CDR2 SYDVKM, per germline. In DNA form, the CDR3 reads TGTGCCAGCAGTATCCAGAGCAGCCCTAGTGAAAAACTGTTTTTT. It specifies CASSIQSSPSEKLFF.

The rearrangement links TRBV5-6 to TRBJ2-5; no clear D gene. Trimming took 4 bases from V and 6 from J, leaving 16 bases between them. The CDR3 is made up of 14 amino acids. Germline assignment: CDR1 SGHDT and CDR2 YYEEEE. In DNA, the CDR3 is TGTGCCAGCAGCCCCAAAAACGGCGGAAAGACCCAGTACTTC. Its protein product is CASSPKNGGKTQYF. Drawing the rest from reference TRBV5-6 and TRBJ2-5, the complete variable domain is DAGVTQSPTHLIKTRGQQVTLRCSPKSGHDTVSWYQQALGQGPQFIFQYYEEEERQRGNFPDRFSGHQFPNYSSELNVNALLLGDSALYLCASSPKNGGKTQYFGPGTRLLVL.

The chain has TRBV5-1 and TRBJ2-2, with D possibly being TRBD1 (6 bases). CDR3 length: 16 amino acids. CDR1 is SGHRS, CDR2 YFSETQ, per germline. The V gene lost 1 base and the J gene lost 1 base, with 11 bases spanning the gap. The CDR3 DNA follows: TGCGCCAGCAGCTTGTTAACAGGGAGGAACACCGGGGAGCTGTTTTTT. Translated, it gives CASSLLTGRNTGELFF.

The V call is TRBV5-6, the J call TRBJ2-7; TRBD1 matches at 7 bases. Trimming cost V 4 bases and J 2 bases; bases outside gene matches: 9. This CDR3 is built from 15 residues. CDR1 is SGHDT, CDR2 YYEEEE, per germline. In DNA form, the CDR3 reads TGTGCCAGCAGCCGGCGGTCGACAGGGACCTACGAGCAGTACTTC. Residues: CASSRRSTGTYEQYF.

The chain recombines TRBV7-8 with TRBJ2-1; 10 positions agree with TRBD2. There are 17 residues in the CDR3. Per the germline V gene, CDR1 is SGHVS and CDR2 is FQNEAQ. J gave up 6 bases and V 2 bases, and 10 bases lay outside the gene matches. In nucleotides, the CDR3 is TGTGCCAGCAGCTTATACCGGACTAGCGGACCGAGCAATGAGCAGTTCTTC. This sequence encodes CASSLYRTSGPSNEQFF. The whole variable domain, filled in from reference TRBV7-8 and TRBJ2-1, reads GAGVSQSPRYKVAKRGQDVALRCDPISGHVSLFWYQQALGQGPEFLTYFQNEAQLDKSGLPSDRFFAERPEGSVSTLKIQRTQQEDSAVYLCASSLYRTSGPSNEQFFGPGTRLTVL.